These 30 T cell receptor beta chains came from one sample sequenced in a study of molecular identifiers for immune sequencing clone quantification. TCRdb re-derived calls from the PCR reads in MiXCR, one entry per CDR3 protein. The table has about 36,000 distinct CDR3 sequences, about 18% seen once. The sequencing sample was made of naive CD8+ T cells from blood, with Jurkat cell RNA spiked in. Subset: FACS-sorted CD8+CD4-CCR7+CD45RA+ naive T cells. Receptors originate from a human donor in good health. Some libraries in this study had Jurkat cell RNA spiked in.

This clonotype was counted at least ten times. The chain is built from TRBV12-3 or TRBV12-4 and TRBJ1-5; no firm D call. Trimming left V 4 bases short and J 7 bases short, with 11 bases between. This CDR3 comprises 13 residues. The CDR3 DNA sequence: TGTGCCAGCAGTTCTCCTGCTGGGCAGCCCCAGCATTTT. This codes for CASSSPAGQPQHF.

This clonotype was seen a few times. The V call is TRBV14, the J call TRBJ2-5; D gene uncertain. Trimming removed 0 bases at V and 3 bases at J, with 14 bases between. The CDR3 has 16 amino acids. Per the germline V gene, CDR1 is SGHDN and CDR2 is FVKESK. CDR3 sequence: CASSQDGPSLKETQYF. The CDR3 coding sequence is TGTGCCAGCAGCCAAGACGGGCCATCACTAAAAGAGACCCAGTACTTC.

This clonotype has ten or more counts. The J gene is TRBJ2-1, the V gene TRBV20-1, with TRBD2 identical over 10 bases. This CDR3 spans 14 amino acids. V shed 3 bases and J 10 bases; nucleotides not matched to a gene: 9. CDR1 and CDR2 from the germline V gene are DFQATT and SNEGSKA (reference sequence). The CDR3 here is CSASQLAGAGEQFF. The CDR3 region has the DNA TGCAGTGCTAGTCAGCTAGCGGGAGCAGGGGAGCAGTTCTTC.

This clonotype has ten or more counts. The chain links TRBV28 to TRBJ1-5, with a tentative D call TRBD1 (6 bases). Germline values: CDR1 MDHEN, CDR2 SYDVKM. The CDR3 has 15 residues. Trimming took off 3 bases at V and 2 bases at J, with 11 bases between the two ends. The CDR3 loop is CASSFGGTGNQPQHF. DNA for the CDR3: TGTGCCAGCAGTTTTGGGGGCACGGGCAATCAGCCCCAGCATTTT.

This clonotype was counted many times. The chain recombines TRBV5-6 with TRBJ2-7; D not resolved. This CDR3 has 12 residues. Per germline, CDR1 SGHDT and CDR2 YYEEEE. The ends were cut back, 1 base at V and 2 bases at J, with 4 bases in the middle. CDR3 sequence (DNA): TGTGCCAGCAGCTTGCTCCCCTACGAGCAGTACTTC. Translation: CASSLLPYEQYF. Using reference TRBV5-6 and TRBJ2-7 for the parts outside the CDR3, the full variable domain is DAGVTQSPTHLIKTRGQQVTLRCSPKSGHDTVSWYQQALGQGPQFIFQYYEEEERQRGNFPDRFSGHQFPNYSSELNVNALLLGDSALYLCASSLLPYEQYFGPGTRLTVT.

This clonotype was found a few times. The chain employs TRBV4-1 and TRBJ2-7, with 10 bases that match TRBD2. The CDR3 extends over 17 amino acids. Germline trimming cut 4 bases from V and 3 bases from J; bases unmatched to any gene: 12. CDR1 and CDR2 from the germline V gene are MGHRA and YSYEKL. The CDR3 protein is CASSRDASGGPYYEQYF. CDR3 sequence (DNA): TGCGCCAGCAGCCGAGATGCTAGCGGGGGACCCTACTACGAGCAGTACTTC.

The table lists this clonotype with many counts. CDR3 in amino acids: CSVATGSYEQYF. Here the CDR3 DNA reads TGCAGCGTAGCAACAGGGTCCTACGAGCAGTACTTC. The chain combines TRBV29-1 with TRBJ2-7, with D maybe TRBD1 (6 bases). The V end was cut by 6 bases, the J end by 1 base, with 10 bases between. The CDR3 is 12 amino acids. The germline V gene encodes CDR1 SQVTM and CDR2 ANQGSEA.

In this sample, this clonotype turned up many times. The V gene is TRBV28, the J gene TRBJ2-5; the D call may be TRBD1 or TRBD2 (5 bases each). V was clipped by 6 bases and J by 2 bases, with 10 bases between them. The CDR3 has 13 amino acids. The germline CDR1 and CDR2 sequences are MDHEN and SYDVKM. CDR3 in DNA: TGTGCCAGCAGCCGGGACCTTCAAGAGACCCAGTACTTC. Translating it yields CASSRDLQETQYF. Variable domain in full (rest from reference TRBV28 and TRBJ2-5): DVKVTQSSRYLVKRTGEKVFLECVQDMDHENMFWYRQDPGLGLRLIYFSYDVKMKEKGDIPEGYSVSREKKERFSLILESASTNQTSMYLCASSRDLQETQYFGPGTRLLVL.

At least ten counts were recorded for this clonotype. The CDR3 DNA is TGTGCCAGTAATTCTGGTAGAACTGAAGCTTTCTTT. Encoded protein: CASNSGRTEAFF. The rearrangement joins TRBV19 to TRBJ1-1; D call uncertain. This CDR3 region has 12 residues. Trimming took 7 bases from V and 5 from J, leaving 11 bases between them. Per germline, CDR1 LNHDA and CDR2 SQIVND (reference sequence).

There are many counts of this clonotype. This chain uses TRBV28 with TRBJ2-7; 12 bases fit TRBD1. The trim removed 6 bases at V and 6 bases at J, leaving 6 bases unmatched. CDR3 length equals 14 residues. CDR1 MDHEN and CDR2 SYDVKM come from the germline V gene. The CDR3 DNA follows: TGTGCCAGCAGATCCGGGGACAGGGGGCGCGAGCAGTACTTC. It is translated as CASRSGDRGREQYF.

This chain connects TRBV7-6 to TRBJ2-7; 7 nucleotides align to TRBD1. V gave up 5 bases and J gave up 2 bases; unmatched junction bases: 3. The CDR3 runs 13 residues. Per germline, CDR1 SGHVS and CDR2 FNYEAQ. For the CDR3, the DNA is TGTGCCAGCAGCCAGACAGGGCCCTACGAGCAGTACTTC. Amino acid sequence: CASSQTGPYEQYF. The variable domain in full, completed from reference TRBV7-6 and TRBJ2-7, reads GAGVSQSPRYKVTKRGQDVALRCDPISGHVSLYWYRQALGQGPEFLTYFNYEAQQDKSGLPNDRFSAERPEGSISTLTIQRTEQRDSAMYRCASSQTGPYEQYFGPGTRLTVT.

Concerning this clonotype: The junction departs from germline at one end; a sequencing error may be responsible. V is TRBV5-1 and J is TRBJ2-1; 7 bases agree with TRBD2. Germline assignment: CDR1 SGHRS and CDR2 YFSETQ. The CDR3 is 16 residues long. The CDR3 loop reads CTSSLRRELGYNEQFF. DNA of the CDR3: TGCACCAGCAGCTTGAGGCGGGAGTTAGGGTACAATGAGCAGTTCTTC.

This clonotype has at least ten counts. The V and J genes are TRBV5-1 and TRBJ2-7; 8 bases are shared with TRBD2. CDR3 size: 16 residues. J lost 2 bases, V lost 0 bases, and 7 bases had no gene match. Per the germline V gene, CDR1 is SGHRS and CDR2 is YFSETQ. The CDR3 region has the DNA TGCGCCAGCAGCTTGGCCGCGGGCGGGAGGACCTACGAGCAGTACTTC. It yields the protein CASSLAAGGRTYEQYF. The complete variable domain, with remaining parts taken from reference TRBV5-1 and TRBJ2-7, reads KAGVTQTPRYLIKTRGQQVTLSCSPISGHRSVSWYQQTPGQGLQFLFEYFSETQRNKGNFPGRFSGRQFSNSRSEMNVSTLELGDSALYLCASSLAAGGRTYEQYFGPGTRLTVT.

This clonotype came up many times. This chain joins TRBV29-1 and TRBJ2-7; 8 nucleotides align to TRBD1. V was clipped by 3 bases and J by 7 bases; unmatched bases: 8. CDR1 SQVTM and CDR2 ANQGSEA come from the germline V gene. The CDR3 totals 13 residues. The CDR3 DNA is TGCAGCGTTGAGGTCCAGGGGGCCGGGGAGCAGTACTTC. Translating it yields CSVEVQGAGEQYF.

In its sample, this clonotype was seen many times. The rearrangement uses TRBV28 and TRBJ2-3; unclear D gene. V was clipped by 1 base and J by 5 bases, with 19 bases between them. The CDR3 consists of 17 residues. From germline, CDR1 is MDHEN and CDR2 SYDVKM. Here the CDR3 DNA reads TGTGCCAGCAGTTTATTGGCAGACGGTAGAAAGGGAGATACGCAGTATTTT. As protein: CASSLLADGRKGDTQYF.

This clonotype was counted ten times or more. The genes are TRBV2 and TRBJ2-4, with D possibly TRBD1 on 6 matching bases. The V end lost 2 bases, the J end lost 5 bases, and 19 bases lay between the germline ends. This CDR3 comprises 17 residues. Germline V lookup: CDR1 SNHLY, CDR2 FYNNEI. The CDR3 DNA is TGTGCCAGCAGTGAATGGGTTTTCGGACAGTCCGAAAACATTCAGTACTTC. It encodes CASSEWVFGQSENIQYF.

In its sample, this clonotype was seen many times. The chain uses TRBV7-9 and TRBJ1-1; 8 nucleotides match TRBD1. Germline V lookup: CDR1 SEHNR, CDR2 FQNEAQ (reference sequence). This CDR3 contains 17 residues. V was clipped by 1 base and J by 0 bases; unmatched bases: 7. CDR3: CASSLDRGLILNTEAFF. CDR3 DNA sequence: TGTGCCAGCAGCTTAGACAGGGGGTTAATATTGAACACTGAAGCTTTCTTT.

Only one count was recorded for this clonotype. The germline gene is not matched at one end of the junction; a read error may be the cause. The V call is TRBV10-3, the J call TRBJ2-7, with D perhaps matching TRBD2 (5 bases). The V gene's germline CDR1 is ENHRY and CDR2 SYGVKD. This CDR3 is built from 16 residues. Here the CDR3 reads CATSESTQRSSYEQYF. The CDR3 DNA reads TGTGCCACCAGTGAGTCGACACAGCGGAGCTCCTACGAGCAGTACTTC.

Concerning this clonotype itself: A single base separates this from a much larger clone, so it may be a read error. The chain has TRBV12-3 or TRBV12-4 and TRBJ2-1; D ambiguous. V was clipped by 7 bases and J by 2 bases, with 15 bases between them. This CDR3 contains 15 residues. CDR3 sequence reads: CASNTPHSTYNEQFF. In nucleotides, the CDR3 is TGTGCCAGCAACACCCCCCATAGCACCTACAATGAGCAGTTCTTC.

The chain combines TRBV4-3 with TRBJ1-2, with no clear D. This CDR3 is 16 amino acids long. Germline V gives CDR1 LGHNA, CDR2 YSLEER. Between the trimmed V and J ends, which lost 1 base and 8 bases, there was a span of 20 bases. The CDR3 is CASSQGVRSYFEGYTF. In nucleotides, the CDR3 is TGCGCCAGCAGCCAAGGAGTCAGATCTTACTTTGAGGGCTACACCTTC.

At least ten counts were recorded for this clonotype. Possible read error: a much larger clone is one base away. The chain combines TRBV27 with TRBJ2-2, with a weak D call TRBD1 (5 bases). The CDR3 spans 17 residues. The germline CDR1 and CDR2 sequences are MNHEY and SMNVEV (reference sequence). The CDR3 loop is CPSMSPGAQGYTGELFF. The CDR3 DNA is TGTCCCAGCATGTCCCCTGGGGCGCAGGGTTACACCGGGGAGCTGTTTTTT.

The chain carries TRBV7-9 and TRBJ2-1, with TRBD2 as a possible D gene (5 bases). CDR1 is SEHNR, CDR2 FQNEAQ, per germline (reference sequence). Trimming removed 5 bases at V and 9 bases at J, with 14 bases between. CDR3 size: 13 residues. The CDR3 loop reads CASSPRTGTEQFF. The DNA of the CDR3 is TGTGCCAGCAGCCCCCGGACGGGAACTGAGCAGTTCTTC.

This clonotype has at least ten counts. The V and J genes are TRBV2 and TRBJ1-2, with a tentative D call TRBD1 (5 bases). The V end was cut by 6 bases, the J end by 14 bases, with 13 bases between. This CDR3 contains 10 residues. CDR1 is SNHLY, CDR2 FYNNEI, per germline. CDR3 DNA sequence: TGTGCCAGCAGAGGACAAGGCTTAACCTTC. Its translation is CASRGQGLTF.

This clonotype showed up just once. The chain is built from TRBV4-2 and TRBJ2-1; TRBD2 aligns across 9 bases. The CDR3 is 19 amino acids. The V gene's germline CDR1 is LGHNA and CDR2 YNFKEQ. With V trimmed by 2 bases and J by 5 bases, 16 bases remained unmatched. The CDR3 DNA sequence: TGTGCCAGCAGCCAACATCTAGCGGGAAGTATTATTGTGGACAATGAGCAGTTCTTC. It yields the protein CASSQHLAGSIIVDNEQFF.

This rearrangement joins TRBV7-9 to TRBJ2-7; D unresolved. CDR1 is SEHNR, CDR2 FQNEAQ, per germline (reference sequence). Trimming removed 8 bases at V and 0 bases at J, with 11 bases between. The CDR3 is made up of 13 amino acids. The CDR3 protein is CASGFPSSYEQYF. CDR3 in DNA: TGTGCCAGCGGGTTCCCGAGCTCCTACGAGCAGTACTTC.

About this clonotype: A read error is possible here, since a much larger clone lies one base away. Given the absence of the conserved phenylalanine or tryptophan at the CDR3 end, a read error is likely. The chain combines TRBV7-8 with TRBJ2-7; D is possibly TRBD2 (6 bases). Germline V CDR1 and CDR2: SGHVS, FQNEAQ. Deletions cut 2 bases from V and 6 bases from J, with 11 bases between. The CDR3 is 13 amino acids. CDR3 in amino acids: CASSLPAGLEQYI. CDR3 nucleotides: TGTGCCAGCAGCTTACCAGCGGGTCTCGAGCAGTACATC.

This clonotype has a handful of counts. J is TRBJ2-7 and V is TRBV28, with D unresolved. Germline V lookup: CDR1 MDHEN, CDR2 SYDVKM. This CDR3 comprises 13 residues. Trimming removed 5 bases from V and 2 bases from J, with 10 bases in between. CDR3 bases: TGTGCCAGCAGTCCATACGACACCTACGAGCAGTACTTC. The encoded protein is CASSPYDTYEQYF.

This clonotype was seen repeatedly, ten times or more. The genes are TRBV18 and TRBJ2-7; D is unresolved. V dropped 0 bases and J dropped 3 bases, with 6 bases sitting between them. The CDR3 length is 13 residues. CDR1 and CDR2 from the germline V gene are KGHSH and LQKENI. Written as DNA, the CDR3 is TGTGCCAGCTCACCACCGTACCACTACGAGCAGTACTTC. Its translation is CASSPPYHYEQYF.

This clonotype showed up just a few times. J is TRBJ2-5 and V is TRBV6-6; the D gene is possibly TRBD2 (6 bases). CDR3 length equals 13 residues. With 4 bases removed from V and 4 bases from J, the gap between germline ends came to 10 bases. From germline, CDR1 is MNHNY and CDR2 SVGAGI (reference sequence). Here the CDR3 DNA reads TGTGCCAGCAGTTTCGCCGGGGGAGAGACCCAGTACTTC. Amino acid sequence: CASSFAGGETQYF.

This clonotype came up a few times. The CDR3 sequence is CASSKVGKQPQHF. The CDR3 region has the DNA TGTGCCAGTAGTAAGGTGGGGAAACAGCCCCAGCATTTT. The chain uses TRBV19 and TRBJ1-5; D gene unclear. Between the trimmed V and J ends, which lost 4 bases and 7 bases, there was a span of 11 bases. There are 13 residues in the CDR3. Germline lookup yields CDR1 LNHDA and CDR2 SQIVND (reference sequence).